This T cell receptor beta chain derives from a study of cytomegalovirus exposure and HLA in healthy donors. Study information: An analysis done earlier identified about 120 million unique TCR beta sequences from about 179 million T cells. Overall study results and limits: Sequences of the TCR beta chain were said to predict the HLA-A and HLA-B alleles of most subjects accurately. Later work found most CMV-associated TCR beta chains apparently HLA-restricted. A later analysis by the authors found several of the most significant clusters apparently linked to common viral pathogens.

Primers: 60 Vbeta forward and 13 Jbeta reverse. Profiling relied on immunoSEQ multiplex PCR, and the TCRdb table lists in-frame clones only, not all of them. The repertoire has 150,000 to 200,000 clones, 70% of them found once; the top ten carry about 4.5%. A note on this clone: Its cognate antigen is unknown.

Sequencing input: PBMCs. The clonotype originates from a man aged 18 to 30 in good health and CMV-seropositive.

The chain's CDR3 is CASSPPSGRGDEQFF. The CDR3 nucleotides read TGTGCCAGCTCACCACCCAGCGGGAGGGGTGATGAGCAGTTCTTC. V gene TRBV18 combines with J gene TRBJ2-1, with 10 bases matching TRBD2. CDR1 is KGHSH and CDR2 is LQKENI in the germline V gene. The CDR3 has 15 amino acids. The V and J ends lost 0 bases and 8 bases, in that order; junction bases with no gene match: 4.